Sequencing of this TCR beta chain was carried out in a study of relationships among human T cell subsets (dated by TCRdb to the early 2010s). Background for the entire study: Eight distinct blood T cell populations were sequenced: pan T, CD8 cytotoxic, regulatory, Th1, Th2, naive plus transitional, activated and memory cells.

Receptor libraries were prepared by multiplex PCR. The sequencing machine was a 454 GS FLX. Semiquantitative ARM-PCR was used to amplify the TCR alpha and beta CDR3 regions from mRNA. ARM-PCR used tagged nested gene-specific primers, after which communal superprimers carried out exponential amplification. Before the second amplification round was performed on first-round PCR products, the nested primers were removed by exonuclease. Sequencing of the amplicons was performed on the 454 platform, which allows millions of DNA fragments to be sequenced rapidly without cloning bias. A read mappable to both V and J germline segments was defined as an effective read. The original pipeline was this. IRmap, which uses pyromap, a Smith-Waterman modification adapted to 454 sequencing errors, was used to assign reads to germline V, D and J segments. Cutoffs set at the 99th percentile of alignment scores from simulated random sequences were applied to filter D-beta assignments. The amino acids between the conserved V-segment Y[YFLI]C motif and the J-segment [FW]GXGT motif were defined as CDR3. Repertoire diversity was estimated with a compound Poisson process model previously applied to large-scale EST data. A cross-contamination detection procedure was applied to argue against sample contamination as the source of shared CDR3s. Clones were called with MiXCR by TCRdb after fastp trimmed the public reads at Q25, and only in-frame beta chains were retained. Each entry merges the rows of one CDR3 protein and shows their most common DNA and genes. What appears here as the V and J calls and clone size reflects TCRdb's work, not the paper's. A total of 13,000 to 15,000 distinct CDR3 sequences appear in this sample, 50% to 75% of them only once. Roughly 2% of the sample is taken by the ten largest.

Including the terminal cysteine and phenylalanine, the CDR3 comprises 17 residues. Only the CDR3 portion is preserved as DNA: 51 bases, with reading frame beginning at the first base. V loses 4 bases, J loses 4 bases, and the germline ends lie 22 bases apart. CDR1 and CDR2, per the germline V gene, are SNHLY and FYNNEI. Turning to this clonotype: Its antigen is unknown. Per-base qualities were not stored, and no clone one base away is much larger.

Summary of the overall study and its limitations: The bead-based sorting could not exclude a CD4+CD8+ double-positive population. V, D and J usage, CDR3 length and N-nucleotide additions showed no statistically significant differences among the seven subsets. Over 60% of CD8+ cytotoxic sequences were found to belong to clones with over 100 reads, whereas few such clones were observed in the regulatory and Th2 subsets. The substantial sharing of CDR3s among Th1, Th2 and regulatory T cells was interpreted as suggesting that cell fate choices are stochastic.

Starting from positively selected CD4+ cells, anti-CD25 beads were used to select CD4+CD25+ regulatory T cells. Miltenyi superparamagnetic beads coated with subset-specific monoclonal antibodies were used to isolate the T cell subsets. Peripheral blood was used as the source from which all T cell populations were isolated. Whole blood was subjected to Ficoll separation to obtain mononuclear cells, from which monocytes were subsequently depleted using anti-CD14 microbeads. Isolated cell populations were immediately resuspended in RNAprotect reagent. Here the chain combines TRBV2 and TRBJ1-1; a tentative D call is TRBD1 (5 bases match). The sequence came from a man between 35 and 55 years old in good health. Sequenced input: Tregs sorted from blood. CDR3 region: CASSVTATASTGTEAFF. The nucleotides are TGTGCCAGCAGTGTGACAGCTACCGCATCCACGGGCACTGAAGCTTTCTTT.